This TCR beta chain appears in the sequencing data of a study of blood T cells in healthy people across ages. With respect to this clonotype: What it binds is unknown.

With a J-beta primer mix and a sample-barcoded 5' primer, a second PCR ran roughly 7 to 11 cycles. Using its own MiXCR run on the 5' RACE reads, TCRdb lists one record per CDR3 protein. The repertoire has 800,000 to 950,000 distinct CDR3 sequences, roughly 34% of them found once; the top ten carry roughly 13%. The CDR3 contains 15 residues. General observations from the study: Estimated diversity that came from one million T cells was considered an underestimate.

Sequenced sample: blood. This chain joins TRBV21-1 and TRBJ1-1. TRBV21-1 represents a pseudogene. The sequence was obtained from a man younger than 35 in good health. The CDR3 DNA reads TGTGCCAGCAGCAAAGAGGAGGCCGAGAACACTGAAGCTTTCTTT. This sequence encodes CASSKEEAENTEAFF.